One sample yielded the 26 T cell receptor beta chains listed below, sequenced in a study of beta chain features in type 1 diabetes. Study conclusions and caveats: Moderate but significant shortening of TCRB CDR3s was recorded in all four CD4+ subsets from Type 1 diabetes patients.

Their recognized antigens are unknown. Every bit of the isolated RNA underwent reverse transcription, so sequencing read expressed TCRB transcripts. Clones were sequenced by immunoSEQ multiplex PCR, and TCRdb holds only the in-frame ones, with some missing. The sample shows 630,000 or so clones, around 15% of them seen only once. The sample consisted of naive CD4+ T cells from blood. The receptors derive from a man younger than 30 with type 1 diabetes.

This clone came up a few times. The genes are TRBV5-1 and TRBJ2-2; D gene ambiguous. Looked up from germline, CDR1 is SGHRS and CDR2 is YFSETQ. The CDR3 has 15 residues. V dropped 0 bases and J dropped 7 bases, with 13 bases sitting between them. The CDR3 here is CASSLALETVGELFF. The CDR3 nucleotides read TGCGCCAGCAGCTTGGCCTTAGAAACGGTCGGGGAGCTGTTTTTT.

As for this clone: Other nucleotide sequences from this sample produce the same CDR3. The CDR3 loop is CASSPLAGGPDTQYF. CDR3 nucleotides: TGTGCCAGCAGTCCACTAGCGGGAGGGCCCGATACGCAGTATTTT. V gene TRBV7-9 combines with J gene TRBJ2-3, with 13 nucleotides matching TRBD2. The length of the CDR3 is 15 residues. V was pared by 6 bases and J by 6 bases, with 6 bases of the junction left unmatched. In germline, CDR1 is SEHNR, CDR2 FQNEAQ (reference sequence).

The chain recombines TRBV5-4 with TRBJ2-7; D might be TRBD1 (5 bases). The germline V gene has CDR1 SGHNT and CDR2 YYREEE (reference sequence). The germline V and J ends were trimmed by 4 bases and 3 bases, with 11 bases remaining between them. The CDR3 has 13 residues. CDR3 in DNA: TGTGCCAGCAGCCCGGAGACAGACTACGAGCAGTACTTC. Its translation is CASSPETDYEQYF.

This clone was picked up a small number of times. This chain links TRBV29-1 with TRBJ2-5; TRBD2 matches at 8 bases. V was pared by 6 bases and J by 2 bases, with 5 bases of the junction left unmatched. CDR1 SQVTM and CDR2 ANQGSEA come from the germline V gene. This CDR3 has 13 residues. CDR3 loop: CSVSLAAQETQYF. The CDR3 nucleotides read TGCAGCGTCTCACTAGCGGCTCAAGAGACCCAGTACTTC. The variable domain in full, with the rest retrieved from reference TRBV29-1 and TRBJ2-5, is SAVISQKPSRDICQRGTSLTIQCQVDSQVTMMFWYRQQPGQSLTLIATANQGSEATYESGFVIDKFPISRPNLTFSTLTVSNMSPEDSSIYLCSVSLAAQETQYFGPGTRLLVL.

A few counts support this clone. Here the CDR3 DNA reads TGTGCCTGGAGTCTTTTCGAAAAACTGTTTTTT. It translates to CAWSLFEKLFF. The genes are TRBV30 and TRBJ1-4; D uncertain. Trimming cost V 2 bases and J 8 bases, with 6 bases left between them. Germline CDR1 is GTSNPN and CDR2 is SVGIG (reference sequence). The CDR3 sequence is 11 residues long.

This clone has only a few counts. The rearrangement joins TRBV6-6 to TRBJ2-5, with 11 bases that match TRBD1. CDR1 and CDR2 from the germline V gene are MNHNY and SVGAGI (reference sequence). J was trimmed by 5 bases and V by 6 bases; bases with no gene match: 8. The CDR3 spans 15 residues. The CDR3 DNA reads TGTGCCAGCAGCTCCTGGGACAGGGGGATGGAGACCCAGTACTTC. Protein sequence: CASSSWDRGMETQYF.

V and J are TRBV19 and TRBJ1-5; 8 nucleotides line up with TRBD1. The length of the CDR3 is 15 residues. J lost 0 bases, V lost 9 bases, and 7 bases had no gene match. CDR1 is LNHDA, CDR2 SQIVND, per germline (reference sequence). DNA for the CDR3: TGTGCCAGCCTGGACAGGGCTCTTAGCAATCAGCCCCAGCATTTT. Amino acids: CASLDRALSNQPQHF.

The chain recombines TRBV18 with TRBJ2-5; 12 nucleotides align to TRBD2. V trimming: 6 bases; J trimming: 1 base; junction bases outside the gene matches: 6. The CDR3 length is 16 residues. Germline CDR1 and CDR2: KGHSH and LQKENI. CDR3 amino acids: CASSPGLAGSQETQYF. CDR3 coding DNA: TGTGCCAGCTCTCCCGGACTAGCGGGGTCCCAAGAGACCCAGTACTTC.

The genes are TRBV6-1 and TRBJ1-3; unclear D gene. Trimming removed 6 bases from V and 0 bases from J, with 12 bases in between. Germline lookup yields CDR1 MNHNS and CDR2 SASEGT. The CDR3 has 15 residues. The CDR3 nucleotides are TGTGCCAGCAGCCTTAGTTTCCTCTCTGGAAACACCATATATTTT. This encodes CASSLSFLSGNTIYF.

The chain couples TRBV18 to TRBJ2-7; D call uncertain. Germline V lookup: CDR1 KGHSH, CDR2 LQKENI. CDR3 length equals 13 residues. Trimming stripped 3 bases from V and 5 bases from J, with 11 bases between. In nucleotides, the CDR3 is TGTGCCAGCTCACCGCCCATGGGCGACGAGCAGTACTTC. This sequence encodes CASSPPMGDEQYF.

The chain is built from TRBV5-4 and TRBJ1-3, with D maybe TRBD1 (6 bases). Germline CDR1 and CDR2: SGHNT and YYREEE (reference sequence). With 0 bases removed from V and 0 bases from J, the gap between germline ends came to 13 bases. CDR3 length equals 17 residues. The CDR3 bases are TGTGCCAGCAGCTTGGCAGGACAGACCCGCTCTGGAAACACCATATATTTT. As protein: CASSLAGQTRSGNTIYF.

The chain links TRBV7-9 to TRBJ1-1; weak D call: TRBD1 (6 bases). Trimming removed 7 bases at V and 0 bases at J, with 12 bases between. This CDR3 is built from 14 residues. Germline CDR1 and CDR2: SEHNR and FQNEAQ (reference sequence). The CDR3 nucleotides are TGTGCCAGCACCGAGGGGGGTCTGAACACTGAAGCTTTCTTT. The encoded protein is CASTEGGLNTEAFF.

The chain recombines TRBV27 with TRBJ2-1; D possibly corresponds to TRBD2 (5 bases). The germline V and J ends were trimmed by 10 bases and 0 bases, with 13 bases remaining between them. This CDR3 is 14 amino acids long. Germline V gene sequence: CDR1 MNHEY, CDR2 SMNVEV (reference sequence). Here the CDR3 reads CATRTPSSYNEQFF. CDR3 DNA sequence: TGTGCCACCCGGACTCCAAGCTCCTACAATGAGCAGTTCTTC.

This clone has just a few counts. The chain uses TRBV9 and TRBJ2-2, with D unresolved. Germline lookup yields CDR1 SGDLS and CDR2 YYNGEE. V was shortened by 0 bases and J by 4 bases, with 10 bases between the two germline ends. There are 15 residues in the CDR3. CDR3 loop: CASSVDEGRTGELFF. For the CDR3, the DNA is TGTGCCAGCAGCGTAGATGAAGGGCGCACCGGGGAGCTGTTTTTT.

This clone occurred a few times. This chain joins TRBV9 and TRBJ1-5, with no clear D. Germline V gene sequence: CDR1 SGDLS, CDR2 YYNGEE. Deletions cut 7 bases from V and 5 bases from J, with 13 bases between. The length of the CDR3 is 13 residues. This CDR3 is CASGLTADQPQHF. The CDR3 DNA reads as TGTGCCAGCGGACTTACAGCCGATCAGCCCCAGCATTTT.

In this sample, this clone turned up a few times. The chain couples TRBV6-5 to TRBJ2-1; maybe TRBD1 (5 bases). Germline CDR1 and CDR2: MNHEY and SVGAGI. The CDR3 extends over 14 amino acids. Trimming left V 2 bases short and J 6 bases short, with 11 bases between. Here the CDR3 reads CASSYGQGSNEQFF. CDR3 coding DNA: TGTGCCAGCAGTTACGGGCAGGGATCCAATGAGCAGTTCTTC.

The chain employs TRBV21-1 and TRBJ2-1. TRBV21-1 is noted as a pseudogene. The CDR3 runs to 12 residues. The CDR3 loop reads CASRKGRDEQFF. CDR3 sequence (DNA): TGTGCCAGCAGAAAGGGTAGGGACGAGCAGTTCTTC.

A few counts support this clone. The identical CDR3 is also encoded by other nucleotide sequences in the sample. The chain employs TRBV5-1 and TRBJ2-5; 7 bases are shared with TRBD2. V shed 5 bases and J 1 base; nucleotides not matched to a gene: 5. The CDR3 spans 14 residues. CDR1 and CDR2 (germline): SGHRS, YFSETQ. The CDR3 region has the DNA TGCGCCAGCAGTCCCCGGGAGGCCCAAGAGACCCAGTACTTC. This gives the protein CASSPREAQETQYF.

The chain couples TRBV5-1 to TRBJ1-2; the D is unclear. Germline V gene sequence: CDR1 SGHRS, CDR2 YFSETQ. The CDR3 is made up of 13 amino acids. V was shortened by 0 bases and J by 7 bases, with 10 bases between the two germline ends. The CDR3, as DNA: TGCGCCAGCAGCTTGGTCACCTCTCCTGGCTACACCTTC. Its translation: CASSLVTSPGYTF.

This clone has a handful of counts. The chain has TRBV10-3 and TRBJ2-1, with TRBD2 as a possible D gene (5 bases). V was clipped by 6 bases and J by 4 bases, with 16 bases between them. Germline V CDR1 and CDR2: ENHRY, SYGVKD. There are 15 residues in the CDR3. The CDR3 region has the DNA TGTGCCATCAGCACCTGGGAGAAGTCATACAATGAGCAGTTCTTC. It codes for CAISTWEKSYNEQFF.

The chain recombines TRBV7-2 with TRBJ2-3; no firm D call. Germline lookup yields CDR1 SGHTA and CDR2 FQGNSA. The CDR3 has 16 residues. Trimming took off 2 bases at V and 0 bases at J, with 12 bases between the two ends. The CDR3 bases are TGTGCCAGCAGCTTAAGGTCATCTACTAGCACAGATACGCAGTATTTT. It codes for CASSLRSSTSTDTQYF.

The J gene is TRBJ1-1, the V gene TRBV29-1, with TRBD1 identical over 7 bases. The CDR3 length is 13 residues. V shed 6 bases and J 0 bases; nucleotides not matched to a gene: 4. Germline CDR1 SQVTM, CDR2 ANQGSEA. The CDR3, as DNA: TGCAGCGTCGGGACAGCCATGAACACTGAAGCTTTCTTT. This codes for CSVGTAMNTEAFF.

This clone was detected only a few times. This chain connects TRBV30 to TRBJ2-4; no reliable D call. The V gene's germline CDR1 is GTSNPN and CDR2 SVGIG (reference sequence). This CDR3 spans 13 amino acids. Trimming took 4 bases from V and 7 from J, leaving 14 bases between them. The CDR3 is CAWNYGFENIQYF. The CDR3 coding sequence is TGTGCCTGGAATTATGGGTTTGAGAACATTCAGTACTTC.

V and J are TRBV30 and TRBJ2-7; tentative D call: TRBD1 (6 bases). The CDR3 is made up of 14 amino acids. The V gene's germline CDR1 is GTSNPN and CDR2 SVGIG (reference sequence). V was pared by 3 bases and J by 0 bases, with 12 bases between. The DNA for the CDR3 is TGTGCCTGGAGGAGGGACATTAGCTCCTACGAGCAGTACTTC. It yields the protein CAWRRDISSYEQYF.

This clone was observed a few times. The sample has other DNA sequences that encode this CDR3 too. The CDR3 nucleotides are TGTGCCAGCAGCGTGGACAATTTGAACACTGAAGCTTTCTTT. Encoded protein: CASSVDNLNTEAFF. The chain links TRBV9 to TRBJ1-1; D might be TRBD1 (5 bases). Germline CDR1 is SGDLS and CDR2 is YYNGEE. The CDR3 is 14 amino acids. The ends were cut back, 2 bases at V and 0 bases at J, with 8 bases in the middle.

This clone was picked up a small number of times. The chain is built from TRBV28 and TRBJ1-2, with unresolved D. The CDR3 is made up of 11 amino acids. The V end was cut by 7 bases, the J end by 12 bases, with 15 bases between. Germline V gene sequence: CDR1 MDHEN, CDR2 SYDVKM. CDR3 coding DNA: TGTGCCAGCATGGACGGATTCCGTGACACCTTC. Protein: CASMDGFRDTF.